This T cell receptor (beta chain) was obtained from a study of regulatory T cells in long-lasting Graves disease. Overall study results and limits: Persistent disease was characterized by preferential usage of TRBV28, TRBJ1-2 and TRBJ2-5. Compared with new cases, persistent Graves' patients showed reduced TCR diversity.

For TCR beta, libraries came from iRepertoire HTBI primers and Arm-PCR of CDR3 regions. TCRdb analysed the multiplex PCR reads with MiXCR anew, one entry per CDR3 protein. In the table there are some 470,000 distinct CDR3 sequences, about a fifth of which are singletons. V was shortened by 4 bases and J by 5 bases, with 21 bases between the two germline ends. Germline V gene sequence: CDR1 SGHDT, CDR2 YYEEEE. The CDR3 consists of 16 residues. Regarding time point: persistent/refractory GD, antithyroid drugs over 5 years with positive TRAb. Scientists built the TCR library using RNA that was extracted from PBMCs. Doctors identified Graves' disease using the American Thyroid Association guidelines. This clonotype appeared many times. Its antigen is unknown.

Sequences were derived from peripheral blood mononuclear cells (PBMCs), sampled when the disease was refractory, from a patient treated with antithyroid drugs. This clonotype was obtained from a female donor with Graves disease. The chain has TRBV5-6 and TRBJ2-5; D may be TRBD1 or TRBD2 (7 bases each). The DNA for the CDR3 is TGTGCCAGCAGCGTGGGAGGGGGCGTAAGATATGAGACCCAGTACTTC. Its translation is CASSVGGGVRYETQYF.